This T cell receptor (beta chain) emerged from a study of human thymus T cells. CDR1 MDHEN and CDR2 SYDVKM come from the germline V gene. This CDR3 is built from 16 residues. The ends were cut back, 2 bases at V and 0 bases at J, with 11 bases in the middle. Only in-frame clones appear in the TCRdb table, and some are missing; sequencing was by immunoSEQ multiplex PCR. The table has about 130,000 clones, about 93% seen once. The source of the thymus tissue was resections taken during corrective heart surgery. The sequence was obtained from a boy in the first two years of life with a congenital heart defect but otherwise immunologically healthy. This chain links TRBV28 with TRBJ1-5; the D gene is possibly TRBD1 (5 bases). The source material was thymus tissue. Here the CDR3 reads CASSLGTVDSNQPQHF. CDR3 coding DNA: TGTGCCAGCAGTTTAGGGACGGTTGATAGCAATCAGCCCCAGCATTTT.